A single sample is the source of the 12 T cell receptor beta chains below, sequenced in a study of T cell repertoires in cytomegalovirus infection. TCRdb reprocessed the reads with MiXCR, giving one entry per CDR3 protein. Among about 180,000 distinct CDR3 sequences, around 15% were seen once, and the ten largest hold 25% to 30%. The specimen was PBMCs. The origin of the receptors is a human donor in good health (CMV status not recorded). Some clones in this sample may be carry-over from other donors' samples.

This clonotype has a count of ten or more. The genes are TRBV19 and TRBJ2-6; D might be TRBD2 (6 bases). Trimming took 5 bases from V and 0 from J, leaving 8 bases between them. Germline loops: CDR1 LNHDA, CDR2 SQIVND (reference sequence). The CDR3 is 15 amino acids. The CDR3, as DNA: TGTGCCAGTAGTGTTAGCGGCTCTGGGGCCAACGTCCTGACTTTC. Its translation is CASSVSGSGANVLTF.

The gene calls are TRBV6-7 and TRBJ2-7; D ambiguous. TRBV6-7 falls under the ORF class, with uncertain function. Trimming cost V 5 bases and J 0 bases, with 14 bases left between them. The CDR3 sequence is 15 residues long. The CDR3 sequence: CASSLTPSLSYEQYF. CDR3 DNA: TGTGCCAGCAGTCTGACACCGTCCCTCTCCTACGAGCAGTACTTC.

The gene calls are TRBV12-3 or TRBV12-4 and TRBJ2-1, with D perhaps being TRBD1 or TRBD2 (6 bases each). V was trimmed by 4 bases and J by 0 bases, leaving 16 bases between them. The CDR3 runs to 17 residues. The DNA of the CDR3 is TGTGCCAGCAGTTCCCATTTAGGGGGGAGCTCCTACAATGAGCAGTTCTTC. Translated, it gives CASSSHLGGSSYNEQFF.

This clonotype was counted many times. The chain's CDR3 is CASSLFRGGGYTF. CDR3 DNA: TGTGCCAGCAGCTTATTTCGGGGAGGCGGCTACACCTTC. This sequence joins TRBV7-2 and TRBJ1-2; the D is unclear. The germline V and J ends were trimmed by 2 bases and 8 bases, with 12 bases remaining between them. Germline V CDR1 and CDR2: SGHTA, FQGNSA. This CDR3 is 13 amino acids long.

Concerning this clonotype: With a much larger clone just one base away, this may be a read error. The chain recombines TRBV27 with TRBJ1-1; 8 positions agree with TRBD1. Germline V lookup: CDR1 MNHEY, CDR2 SMNVEV (reference sequence). The CDR3 totals 14 residues. CDR3 residues: CASSLTGGATAAFF. For the CDR3, the DNA is TGTGCCAGCAGTTTAACAGGGGGGGCCACTGCAGCTTTCTTT.

With regard to this clonotype: Since no conserved phenylalanine or tryptophan closes the CDR3, a read error is the likely cause. This rearrangement joins TRBV29-1 to TRBJ1-3; D may be TRBD1 (6 bases). The CDR3 runs to 15 residues. The V and J ends lost 4 bases and 0 bases respectively, with 13 bases between them. The germline CDR1 and CDR2 sequences are SQVTM and ANQGSEA. CDR3 protein: CSVVQGTRSGNTIYV. The CDR3 DNA is TGCAGCGTTGTACAGGGTACCCGCTCTGGAAACACCATATATGTT.

This clonotype came up a few times. The chain is built from TRBV7-2 and TRBJ2-2, with TRBD1 identical over 7 bases. The V gene's germline CDR1 is SGHTA and CDR2 FQGNSA. Trimming cost V 9 bases and J 6 bases; bases outside gene matches: 7. The CDR3 runs to 13 residues. The CDR3 DNA is TGTGCCAGTCAGCAGGGGGTAGCCGGGGAGCTGTTTTTT. It codes for CASQQGVAGELFF.

This clonotype was observed a few times. The chain uses TRBV29-1 and TRBJ1-1; D gene uncertain. This CDR3 has 13 residues. In germline, CDR1 is SQVTM, CDR2 ANQGSEA. Trimming pared 4 bases from V and 7 bases from J, leaving 16 bases between. This chain's CDR3 is CSVGQTGENEAFF. CDR3 sequence (DNA): TGCAGCGTTGGGCAAACGGGAGAAAATGAAGCTTTCTTT.

This clonotype came up many times. The gene calls are TRBV7-2 and TRBJ2-3, with 8 positions matching TRBD1. The germline V gene has CDR1 SGHTA and CDR2 FQGNSA. The CDR3 extends over 16 amino acids. The junction had 12 bases not matched to a gene; V was cut back by 4 bases and J by 6 bases. The CDR3 here is CASSSGTGWAGDTQYF. Written as DNA, the CDR3 is TGTGCCAGCAGCTCCGGGACAGGATGGGCTGGGGATACGCAGTATTTT.

Notes on this clonotype: Germline and junction disagree at one end, which may indicate a read error. The rearrangement uses TRBV29-1 and TRBJ1-1, with D maybe TRBD1 (5 bases). Germline V gives CDR1 SQVTM, CDR2 ANQGSEA. The CDR3 contains 13 residues. CDR3 sequence: CSVESGPDTDAFF. CDR3 sequence (DNA): TGCAGCGTTGAGTCAGGGCCCGACACTGATGCTTTCTTT.

The chain recombines TRBV12-3 or TRBV12-4 with TRBJ2-1; 8 positions agree with TRBD2. The CDR3 spans 14 residues. Germline trimming cut 1 base from V and 8 bases from J; bases unmatched to any gene: 4. DNA for the CDR3: TGTGCCAGCAGTTTAGAGCGGGGGCCCCATGAGCAGTTCTTC. Translated: CASSLERGPHEQFF.

This clonotype was recorded at least ten times. This chain connects TRBV7-3 to TRBJ2-5; D not resolved. Looked up from germline, CDR1 is SGHTA and CDR2 is FQGTGA. This CDR3 has 15 residues. Trimming pared 1 base from V and 5 bases from J, leaving 14 bases between. The CDR3 DNA sequence: TGTGCCAGCAGCTTAATGCCAGGTGTTAAGGAGACCCAGTACTTC. This sequence encodes CASSLMPGVKETQYF.